The rows below give T cell receptor beta chains drawn from one sample of a study of cytotoxic CD8 clonotypes in ibrutinib-treated CLL. Measured with immunoSEQ multiplex PCR; TCRdb has only the in-frame clones, and not every one. Of about 160,000 clones listed, over 65% are singletons. The sample consisted of PBMCs, taken after 12 months of ibrutinib treatment. Receptor source: a human donor with chronic lymphocytic leukemia. The CDR3 runs from the conserved cysteine through the conserved F or W. D genes are given only for firm matches. Size values are once, few and many counts, or a class for expanded clones, and some rows have none.

TRBV5-5	once	.	TRBJ2-6	TGTGCCAGCAGCTTGCGGGCCAACATAGGATTTTCTGGGGCCAACGTCCTGACTTTC	CASSLRANIGFSGANVLTF
TRBV9	few	.	TRBJ1-2	TGTGCCAGCAGCGACCCTTGGGGCGGCTACACCTTC	CASSDPWGGYTF
TRBV9	.	TRBD2	TRBJ2-1	TGTGCCAGCAGCGTAGCTACTAGCGGGGGGACTCTCTCGACCTACAATGAGCAGTTCTTC	CASSVATSGGTLSTYNEQFF
TRBV5-4	.	.	TRBJ1-1	TGTGCCAGCAGTTATCAGGGGAACACTGAAGCTTTCTTT	CASSYQGNTEAFF
TRBV16	.	TRBD2	TRBJ2-5	TGTGCCAGCAGCCAGTCGAGCGGGGGGAGAGAGACCCAGTACTTC	CASSQSSGGRETQYF
TRBV29-1	few	TRBD1	TRBJ2-3	TGCAGCGTTGATAAGGGACAGGGGGGAGATACGCAGTATTTT	CSVDKGQGGDTQYF
TRBV27	.	.	TRBJ2-3	TGTGCCAGCACTCAGCGCCTGGGGACAGATACGCAGTATTTT	CASTQRLGTDTQYF
TRBV7-2	.	TRBD1	TRBJ2-5	TGTGCCAGCAGCCCCGGGACAGGGGGCGCAAGGACCCAGTACTTC	CASSPGTGGARTQYF
TRBV6-6	.	.	TRBJ2-3	TGTGCCAGCAGTTTCCCGACAGTTACCTCATCAGATACGCAGTATTTT	CASSFPTVTSSDTQYF
TRBV19	few	.	TRBJ2-6	TGTGCCAGTAGTAAGCCCCTCTCGCAGAGTGGCTCTGGGGCCAACGTCCTGACTTTC	CASSKPLSQSGSGANVLTF
TRBV6-5	.	.	TRBJ2-5	TGTGCCATGGGAAGCCAAGAGACCCAGTACTTC	CAMGSQETQYF
TRBV6-1	.	.	TRBJ2-5	TGTGCCAGCACGTCGGGTACGATGTGGGAGACCCAGTACTTC	CASTSGTMWETQYF
TRBV4-3	.	.	TRBJ2-1	TGCGCCAGCAGCCAAGAAGAAGGGGTTGGGGGTTACAATGAGCAGTTCTTC	CASSQEEGVGGYNEQFF
TRBV11-1	.	.	TRBJ2-3	TGTGCCAGCAGCTTAGTTGGCCCGCCCACAGATACGCAGTATTTT	CASSLVGPPTDTQYF
TRBV7-9	.	.	TRBJ1-2	TGTGCCAGCAGCTTAGGTCAGAACTATGGCTACACCTTC	CASSLGQNYGYTF
TRBV19	.	.	TRBJ2-3	TGTGCCAGTAGCGTCGACGGACCGCGAGGCACAGATACGCAGTATTTT	CASSVDGPRGTDTQYF
TRBV5-1	.	TRBD1	TRBJ2-2	TGCGCCAGCAGCTTGGGCCCCCGGGACAGCGGCACCGGGGAGCTGTTTTTT	CASSLGPRDSGTGELFF
TRBV4-3	.	.	TRBJ2-7	TGCGCCAGCAGCCCGTCCTGGCGGAGGGTCTCCTACGAGCAGTACTTC	CASSPSWRRVSYEQYF
TRBV7-2	.	.	TRBJ2-7	TGTGCCAGCAGCCCAGTTACCTACGAGCGGTACTTC	CASSPVTYERYF
TRBV5-4	.	.	TRBJ2-3	TGTGCCAGCAGCTCGCTCAAGCGCACAGATACGCAGTATTTT	CASSSLKRTDTQYF
TRBV9	few	.	TRBJ1-5	TGTGCCAGCAACCAGGAAGGGACCTTTTTCGGGGCCCAGCATTTT	CASNQEGTFFGAQHF
TRBV20-1	few	.	TRBJ1-2	TGCAGTGCTCAACAGGGATATGGCTACACCTTC	CSAQQGYGYTF
TRBV19	once	.	TRBJ2-1	TGTGCCAGTAGAGGCTCAAACAATGAGCAGTTCTTC	CASRGSNNEQFF